The entry below describes one TCR beta chain. The data originate from a study of blood T cell repertoires in COVID-19. Background on the study: The cDNA or gDNA used as material had been derived from T cells, B-cell-depleted T cells, or PBMCs.

Germline values: CDR1 LNHDA, CDR2 SQIVND (reference sequence). The CDR3 extends over 14 amino acids. V gave up 6 bases and J gave up 6 bases; unmatched junction bases: 10. Produced via immunoSEQ multiplex PCR; TCRdb's table is partial and in-frame only. The table lists some 230,000 clones, around 83% of them singletons, with roughly 1.3% in the top ten. The genes are TRBV19 and TRBJ2-5; the match to TRBD1 covers 7 bases. The sequence derives from a woman in her forties with acute COVID-19. The sequenced sample was PBMCs or T cells enriched from blood (not recorded which). The CDR3 sequence is CASSQTGDWKTQYF. In nucleotides, the CDR3 is TGTGCCAGTAGCCAAACAGGGGATTGGAAGACCCAGTACTTC.